These T cell receptor beta chains were read from a single sample in a study of shared clonotypes between healthy human individuals. The repertoire was sequenced with immunoSEQ multiplex PCR; TCRdb's copy has only in-frame clones and lacks some. The data show about 960,000 clones, approximately 76% seen once. The sequencing input was memory CD4+ T cells sorted from blood. All receptors derive from a man younger than 30 in good health. CDR3s include the opening cysteine and the closing phenylalanine or tryptophan. Fields, in order: V gene, clone size, D gene, J gene, CDR3 protein, CDR3 DNA. A D gene is named only where the DNA matches it firmly. Clone sizes are given selectively: once, few, many, or a class where the clone is expanded.

TRBV10-1	-	-	TRBJ1-4	CASSPAKGEREKLFF	TGCGCCAGCAGTCCTGCGAAGGGTGAACGTGAAAAACTGTTTTTT
TRBV27	once	-	TRBJ1-2	CASSPEGGGYTF	TGTGCCAGCAGTCCGGAAGGGGGAGGCTACACCTTC
TRBV5-8	-	-	TRBJ1-2	CASSFRLYGYTF	TGTGCCAGCAGCTTCAGACTCTATGGCTACACCTTC
TRBV7-2	-	-	TRBJ1-3	CASSRLNSGNTIYF	TGTGCCAGCAGCCGTCTAAACTCTGGAAACACCATATATTTT
TRBV30	many	-	TRBJ2-1	CAWNLQGSNEQFF	TGTGCCTGGAACCTACAGGGATCCAATGAGCAGTTCTTC
TRBV10-3	-	TRBD1	TRBJ2-5	CAISDGQVKETQYF	TGTGCCATCAGTGACGGACAGGTTAAAGAGACCCAGTACTTC
TRBV18	-	-	TRBJ1-2	CASSPLRKSQVLYGYTF	TGTGCCAGCTCACCCCTCAGAAAATCACAAGTACTATATGGCTACACCTTC
TRBV6-6	once	-	TRBJ1-3	CASRRGSGNTIYF	TGTGCCAGCAGACGGGGCTCTGGAAACACCATATATTTT
TRBV7-2	-	TRBD2	TRBJ2-3	CASSSVAGVGVDTQYF	TGTGCCAGCAGCTCGGTAGCGGGAGTGGGAGTAGATACGCAGTATTTT
TRBV4-3	-	TRBD1	TRBJ2-7	CASSQSDRAEQYF	TGCGCCAGCAGCCAATCGGACAGGGCCGAGCAGTACTTC
TRBV11-2	once	-	TRBJ1-2	CASSLLRIGEDGYTF	TGTGCCAGCAGCTTACTTAGGATAGGAGAGGATGGCTACACCTTC
TRBV2	-	-	TRBJ1-2	CASLGQTTYGYTF	TGTGCCAGCTTAGGCCAGACTACTTATGGCTACACCTTC
TRBV28	-	-	TRBJ2-3	CASSLRTDTQYF	TGTGCCAGCAGTTTAAGGACAGATACGCAGTATTTT
TRBV9	-	-	TRBJ1-2	CASSVGGSGRAYGYTF	TGTGCCAGCAGCGTAGGTGGGAGTGGCAGGGCCTATGGCTACACCTTC
TRBV6-5	few	TRBD1	TRBJ2-2	CAGGQGLTGELFF	TGTGCCGGGGGACAGGGTTTAACCGGGGAGCTGTTTTTT
TRBV5-1	-	-	TRBJ2-2	CASSLTVGVTGELFF	TGCGCCAGCAGCTTGACGGTAGGGGTAACCGGGGAGCTGTTTTTT
TRBV2	few	TRBD1	TRBJ1-5	CASSHDRGNQPQHF	TGTGCCAGCAGTCACGACAGGGGCAATCAGCCCCAGCATTTT
TRBV14	-	-	TRBJ2-5	CASSRIRGETQYF	TGTGCCAGCAGCCGAATCAGGGGTGAGACCCAGTACTTC
TRBV5-1	-	TRBD2	TRBJ2-3	CASSTGTSSSSTDTQYF	TGCGCCAGCAGTACCGGGACTAGCAGTTCTAGCACAGATACGCAGTATTTT
TRBV5-1	-	-	TRBJ2-6	CASSLGRSGANVLTF	TGCGCCAGCAGCTTGGGGCGCTCTGGGGCCAACGTCCTGACTTTC
TRBV5-6	-	-	TRBJ2-7	CASSFGRSSSYEQYF	TGTGCCAGCAGCTTTGGGAGAAGTAGCTCCTACGAGCAGTACTTC
TRBV30	-	TRBD1	TRBJ1-1	CAVGQGQNTEAFF	TGTGCCGTTGGACAGGGTCAAAACACTGAAGCTTTCTTT
TRBV19	-	-	TRBJ1-5	CASGDSNSNQPQHF	TGTGCCAGTGGCGACAGCAATAGCAATCAGCCCCAGCATTTT
TRBV28	-	TRBD1	TRBJ2-1	CASSLRDRAITSYNEQFF	TGTGCCAGCAGTTTACGGGACAGGGCTATCACCTCCTACAATGAGCAGTTCTTC
TRBV27	-	-	TRBJ2-6	CASRPLGGANVLTF	TGTGCCAGCCGCCCCTTGGGTGGGGCCAACGTCCTGACTTTC
TRBV5-4	-	-	TRBJ2-3	CASSPFRYGEDTQYF	TGTGCCAGCAGCCCCTTCAGGTATGGCGAAGATACGCAGTATTTT
TRBV2	-	TRBD2	TRBJ2-5	CASSYSAGETQYF	TGTGCCAGCAGCTACTCAGCGGGGGAGACCCAGTACTTC
TRBV6-6	-	-	TRBJ2-5	CASSYYGTEKTQYF	TGTGCCAGCAGTTACTATGGGACTGAAAAGACCCAGTACTTC
TRBV2	-	TRBD2	TRBJ2-3	CASRHLAGGPPLSDTQYF	TGTGCCAGCAGACATCTAGCGGGGGGCCCACCACTTTCAGATACGCAGTATTTT
TRBV23-1	-	-	TRBJ1-6	CAIAEVGDSPLHF	TGCGCCATCGCCGAGGTGGGGGATTCACCCCTCCACTTT
TRBV15	once	-	TRBJ2-1	CATSRDLADNEQFF	TGTGCCACCAGCAGAGACTTAGCGGACAATGAGCAGTTCTTC
TRBV7-9	-	-	TRBJ2-3	CASSPSGSSTDTQYF	TGTGCCAGCAGCCCAAGCGGATCTAGCACAGATACGCAGTATTTT
TRBV9	-	TRBD1	TRBJ2-2	CASSVRGQGANTGELFF	TGTGCCAGCAGCGTCCGAGGACAGGGGGCGAACACCGGGGAGCTGTTTTTT
TRBV30	-	TRBD2	TRBJ2-2	CAWRSGSGELFF	TGTGCCTGGAGAAGCGGGAGCGGGGAGCTGTTTTTT
TRBV9	-	-	TRBJ2-5	CASSIRGSLRETQYF	TGTGCCAGCAGCATAAGGGGGTCTTTGAGGGAGACCCAGTACTTC
TRBV19	few	-	TRBJ1-5	CASSAGQPQHF	TGTGCCAGTAGTGCGGGTCAGCCCCAGCATTTT
TRBV5-4	-	TRBD1	TRBJ1-1	CASSLPSGQGPSTEAFF	TGTGCCAGCAGCCTCCCGTCGGGACAGGGTCCGAGCACTGAAGCTTTCTTT
TRBV10-1	-	-	TRBJ2-3	CASSDLHTQYF	TGCGCCAGCAGTGATTTGCATACGCAGTATTTT
TRBV19	-	-	TRBJ2-5	CASSKGGGRGNQETQYF	TGTGCCAGTAGTAAGGGCGGGGGCAGGGGGAACCAAGAGACCCAGTACTTC
TRBV2	once	-	TRBJ1-6	CATTGIVLNSPLHF	TGTGCCACCACAGGGATCGTGTTGAATTCACCCCTCCACTTT
TRBV7-3	few	-	TRBJ1-1	CASSSGPWATEAFF	TGTGCCAGCAGCTCCGGACCGTGGGCCACTGAAGCTTTCTTT
TRBV18	-	TRBD1	TRBJ1-1	CASSSDRPGTEAFF	TGTGCCAGCTCATCGGACAGGCCAGGAACTGAAGCTTTCTTT
TRBV5-4	few	TRBD1	TRBJ1-2	CASSLTGSYGYTF	TGTGCCAGCAGCCTGACAGGGAGCTATGGCTACACCTTC